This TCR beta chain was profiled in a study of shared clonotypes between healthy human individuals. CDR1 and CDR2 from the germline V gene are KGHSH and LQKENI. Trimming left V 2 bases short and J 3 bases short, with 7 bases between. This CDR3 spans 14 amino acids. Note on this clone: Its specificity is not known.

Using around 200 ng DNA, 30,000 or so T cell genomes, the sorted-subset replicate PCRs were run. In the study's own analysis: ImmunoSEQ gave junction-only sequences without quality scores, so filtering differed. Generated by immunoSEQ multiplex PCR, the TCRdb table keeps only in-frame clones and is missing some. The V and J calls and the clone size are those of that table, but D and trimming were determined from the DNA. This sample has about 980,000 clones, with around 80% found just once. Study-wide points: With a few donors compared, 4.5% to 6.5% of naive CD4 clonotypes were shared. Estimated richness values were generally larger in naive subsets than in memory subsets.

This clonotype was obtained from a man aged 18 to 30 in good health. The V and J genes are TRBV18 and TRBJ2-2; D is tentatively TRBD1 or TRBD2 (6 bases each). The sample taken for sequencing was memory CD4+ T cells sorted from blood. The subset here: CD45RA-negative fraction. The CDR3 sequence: CASSPGGHTGELFF. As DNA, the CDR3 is TGTGCCAGCTCACCAGGGGGGCACACCGGGGAGCTGTTTTTT.